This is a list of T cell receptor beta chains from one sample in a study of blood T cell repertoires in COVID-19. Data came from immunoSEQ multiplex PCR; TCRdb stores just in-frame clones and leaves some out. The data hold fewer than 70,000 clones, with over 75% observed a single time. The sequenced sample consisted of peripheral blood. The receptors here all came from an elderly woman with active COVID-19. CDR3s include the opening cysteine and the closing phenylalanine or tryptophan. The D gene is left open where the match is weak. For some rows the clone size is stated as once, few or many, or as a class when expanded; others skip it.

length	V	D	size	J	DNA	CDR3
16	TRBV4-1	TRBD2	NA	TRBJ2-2	TGCGCCAGCAGCCCTACACTGGGGAGGGACACCGGGGAGCTGTTTTTT	CASSPTLGRDTGELFF
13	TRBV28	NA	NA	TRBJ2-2	TGTGCCAGCAGTTTAATTCCTACCGGGGAGCTGTTTTTT	CASSLIPTGELFF
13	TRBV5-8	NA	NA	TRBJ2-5	TGTGCCAGCAGCTCACCCGACAAAGAGACCCAGTACTTC	CASSSPDKETQYF
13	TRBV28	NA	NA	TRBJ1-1	TGTGCCAGCAGTTTTCGGGCAGGGGTACGAGCTTTCTTT	CASSFRAGVRAFF
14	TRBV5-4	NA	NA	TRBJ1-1	TGTGCCAGCAGCTTGCGGAGCGGGAACACTGAAGCTTTCTTT	CASSLRSGNTEAFF
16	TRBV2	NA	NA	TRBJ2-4	TGTGCCAGCAGTGAAACCCCCGGACAGAAAGGGGACATTCAGTACTTC	CASSETPGQKGDIQYF
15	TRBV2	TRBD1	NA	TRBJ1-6	TGTGCCAGCAGTGTAGGGGGGGACAGGGGATCACCCCTCCACTTT	CASSVGGDRGSPLHF
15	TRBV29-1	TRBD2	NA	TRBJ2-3	TGCAGCGTTGCTAGCGGGAGACACGAAACAGATACGCAGTATTTT	CSVASGRHETDTQYF
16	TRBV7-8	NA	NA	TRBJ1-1	TGTGCCAGCAGCTTAGCTCGTCCTCTTAGGAACACTGAAGCTTTCTTT	CASSLARPLRNTEAFF
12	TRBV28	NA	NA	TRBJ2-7	TGTGCCAGCAGTTTAAACCAGTACGAGCAGTACTTC	CASSLNQYEQYF
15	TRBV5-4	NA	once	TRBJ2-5	TGTGCCAGCCGCCCCCCAACAGGGACGGAAGAGACCCAGTACTTC	CASRPPTGTEETQYF
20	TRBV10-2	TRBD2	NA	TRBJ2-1	TGCGCCAGCGGTAAAGGGTCAGCGGGAGGGCCGGTGAGCTCCTACAATGAGCAGTTCTTC	CASGKGSAGGPVSSYNEQFF
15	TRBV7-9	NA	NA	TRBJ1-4	TGTGCCAGCAGCTTAGCGGCGGGCATTAATGAAAAACTGTTTTTT	CASSLAAGINEKLFF